These T cell receptor beta chains were read from a single sample in a study of T cell responses to AZD1222 COVID-19 vaccine. Data came from immunoSEQ multiplex PCR; TCRdb stores just in-frame clones and leaves some out. The table shows about 120,000 clones, with 93% occurring only once. The starting material was peripheral blood, obtained 28 days after the second AZD1222 dose. The receptors were gathered from an adult who received the AZD1222 COVID-19 vaccine. CDR3s include the opening cysteine and the closing phenylalanine or tryptophan. Fields, in order: CDR3 length, V gene, D gene, clone size, J gene, CDR3 DNA, CDR3 protein. A D gene is named only where the DNA matches it firmly. The size entry is marked missing in some rows and otherwise reads once, few, many or a size class.

13	TRBV6-5	NA	NA	TRBJ2-7	TGTGCCAGCAGTTACGCAGGGGTTGGCGAGCAGTACTTC	CASSYAGVGEQYF
15	TRBV4-3	NA	few	TRBJ1-2	TGCGCCAGCAGCCAAGACCCGGCAGGCAGTTTCGGCTACACCTTC	CASSQDPAGSFGYTF
13	TRBV2	TRBD1	NA	TRBJ1-2	TGTGCCACCGGGACAGAGAACAACTATGGCTACACCTTC	CATGTENNYGYTF
14	TRBV18	NA	NA	TRBJ1-1	TGTGCCAGCTCACCACCGGGGGGGAACACTGAAGCTTTCTTT	CASSPPGGNTEAFF
14	TRBV5-1	NA	once	TRBJ1-5	TGCGCCAGCAGCCCGCAAACAGGGTATAAGCCCCAGCATTTT	CASSPQTGYKPQHF
18	TRBV5-4	TRBD2	NA	TRBJ2-2	TGTGCCAGCAGCTTGGCGCTAGCGGGAGGGCCGCTGACCGGGGAGCTGTTTTTT	CASSLALAGGPLTGELFF
13	TRBV9	NA	NA	TRBJ1-1	TGTGCCAGCAGCGTACAGGTGAACACTGAAGCTTTCTTT	CASSVQVNTEAFF
14	TRBV7-2	NA	NA	TRBJ1-2	TGTGCCAGCAGCTTAGATGGGCAGTCCTATGGCTACACCTTC	CASSLDGQSYGYTF
16	TRBV11-2	TRBD1	NA	TRBJ2-5	TGTGCCAGCAGCTTAGGGGAACAGGGGGCTCAAGAGACCCAGTACTTC	CASSLGEQGAQETQYF
13	TRBV5-1	NA	NA	TRBJ1-6	TGCGCCAGCAGCTTGGCCAGAGATTCACCCCTCCACTTT	CASSLARDSPLHF
13	TRBV3-1/TRBV3-2	NA	NA	TRBJ2-1	TGTGCCAGCAGCCAGCTAATCGACAATGAGCAGTTCTTC	CASSQLIDNEQFF
13	TRBV3-1/TRBV3-2	NA	NA	TRBJ1-1	TGTGCCAGCAGCCACGGCAGAAACACTGAAGCTTTCTTT	CASSHGRNTEAFF
13	TRBV7-9	NA	NA	TRBJ2-4	TGTGCCAGCAACGGGGACGCCAAAAACATTCAGTACTTC	CASNGDAKNIQYF